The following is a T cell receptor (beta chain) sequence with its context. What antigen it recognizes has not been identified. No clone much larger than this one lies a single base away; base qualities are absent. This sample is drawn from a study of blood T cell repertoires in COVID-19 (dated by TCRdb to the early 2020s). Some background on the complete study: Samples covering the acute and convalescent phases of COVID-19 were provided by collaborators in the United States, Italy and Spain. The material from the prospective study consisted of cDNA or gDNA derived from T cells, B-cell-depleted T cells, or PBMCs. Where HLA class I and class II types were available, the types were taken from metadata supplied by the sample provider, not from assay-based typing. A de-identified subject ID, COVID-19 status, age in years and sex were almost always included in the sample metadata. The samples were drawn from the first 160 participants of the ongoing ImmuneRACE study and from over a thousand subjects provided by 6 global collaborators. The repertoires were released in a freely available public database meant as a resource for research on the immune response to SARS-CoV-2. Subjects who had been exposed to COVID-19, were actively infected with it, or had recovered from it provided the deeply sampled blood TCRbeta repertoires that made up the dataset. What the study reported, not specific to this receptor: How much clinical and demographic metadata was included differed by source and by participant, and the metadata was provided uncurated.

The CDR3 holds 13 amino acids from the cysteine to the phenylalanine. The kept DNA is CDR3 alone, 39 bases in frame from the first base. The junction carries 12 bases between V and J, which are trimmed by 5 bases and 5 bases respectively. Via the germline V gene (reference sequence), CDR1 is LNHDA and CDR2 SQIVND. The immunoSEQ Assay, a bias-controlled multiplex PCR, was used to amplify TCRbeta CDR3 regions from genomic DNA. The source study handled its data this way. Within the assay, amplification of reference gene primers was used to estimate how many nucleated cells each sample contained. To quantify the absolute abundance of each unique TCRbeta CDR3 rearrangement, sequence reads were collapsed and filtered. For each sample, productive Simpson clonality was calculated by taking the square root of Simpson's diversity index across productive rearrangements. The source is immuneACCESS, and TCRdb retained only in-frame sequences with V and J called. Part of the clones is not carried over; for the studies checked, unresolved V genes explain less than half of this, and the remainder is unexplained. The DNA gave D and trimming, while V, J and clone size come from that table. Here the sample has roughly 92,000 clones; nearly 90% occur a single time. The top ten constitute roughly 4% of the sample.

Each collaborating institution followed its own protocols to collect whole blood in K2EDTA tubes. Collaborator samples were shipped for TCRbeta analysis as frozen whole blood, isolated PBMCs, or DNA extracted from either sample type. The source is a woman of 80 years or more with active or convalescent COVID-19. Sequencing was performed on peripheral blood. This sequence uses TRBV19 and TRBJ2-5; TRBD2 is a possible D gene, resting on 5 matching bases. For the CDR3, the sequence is CASSRGWQETQYF. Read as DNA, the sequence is TGTGCCAGTAGTCGGGGTTGGCAGGAGACCCAGTACTTC.